One sample yielded the 23 T cell receptor beta chains listed below, sequenced in a study of spatial heterogeneity in lung cancer. One entry per CDR3 protein results from TCRdb running MiXCR on the 5' RACE reads. The sample consists of roughly 120,000 distinct CDR3 sequences, 12% of them appearing once. Specified time point: blood at routine non-recurrence follow-up after resection. Unsorted samples of tumor, nontumor lung or frozen PBMC had their whole RNA sequenced. Specimen: PBMCs, collected at follow-up. These TCRs come from a male donor with early-stage non-small cell lung cancer.

This clonotype has more than one count but fewer than ten. The chain joins TRBV7-9 to TRBJ2-1, with D hard to call. The germline V and J ends were trimmed by 10 bases and 3 bases, with 13 bases remaining between them. The CDR3 covers 13 residues. Germline V gives CDR1 SEHNR, CDR2 FQNEAQ (reference sequence). CDR3 in amino acids: CATGLRNYNEQFF. CDR3 in DNA: TGTGCCACCGGCCTTAGGAACTACAATGAGCAGTTCTTC.

The chain couples TRBV19 to TRBJ2-5; D is perhaps TRBD2 (5 bases). V lost 6 bases and J lost 2, with 16 bases in between. Germline assignment: CDR1 LNHDA and CDR2 SQIVND (reference sequence). The CDR3 is made up of 15 amino acids. The CDR3 here is CASSRSGRRQETQYF. DNA for the CDR3: TGTGCCAGTAGCCGATCCGGAAGGAGGCAAGAGACCCAGTACTTC.

This clonotype was observed a handful of times. J is TRBJ2-6 and V is TRBV28; perhaps TRBD1 as D (6 bases). Germline loops: CDR1 MDHEN, CDR2 SYDVKM. CDR3 length: 15 amino acids. V was trimmed by 6 bases and J by 2 bases, leaving 11 bases between them. The CDR3 nucleotides are TGTGCCAGCAGAGTTTCAGGGGCTGGGGCCAACGTCCTGACTTTC. Encoded protein: CASRVSGAGANVLTF.

This chain links TRBV28 with TRBJ1-2, with D unresolved. With 6 bases removed from V and 12 bases from J, the gap between germline ends came to 20 bases. CDR1 and CDR2 from the germline V gene are MDHEN and SYDVKM. The CDR3 covers 13 residues. The CDR3 region has the DNA TGTGCCAGCAGCCCACCGACCGGTTTGGTCCACACCTTC. Translation: CASSPPTGLVHTF.

This clonotype was detected many times. This chain links TRBV5-1 with TRBJ2-5; weak D call: TRBD1 (6 bases). V lost 4 bases and J lost 1, with 11 bases in between. The CDR3 extends over 14 amino acids. Germline CDR1 and CDR2: SGHRS and YFSETQ. CDR3 protein: CASSKDSLQETQYF. The CDR3 region has the DNA TGCGCCAGCAGCAAGGACAGCCTCCAAGAGACCCAGTACTTC.

This clonotype was recorded at least ten times. The V call is TRBV29-1, the J call TRBJ2-7, with TRBD2 matching over 12 bases. With 5 bases clipped from V and 2 bases from J, the junction kept 1 base outside the gene matches. Germline lookup yields CDR1 SQVTM and CDR2 ANQGSEA. CDR3 size: 13 residues. The CDR3 coding sequence is TGCAGCGTTCGACTAGCGGGAGCCTACGAGCAGTACTTC. Amino acids: CSVRLAGAYEQYF.

On this clonotype: Possible read error: a much larger clone is one base away. The chain employs TRBV5-1 and TRBJ2-7; D not certain. Trimming pared 0 bases from V and 5 bases from J, leaving 6 bases between. Per germline, CDR1 SGHRS and CDR2 YFSETQ. There are 12 residues in the CDR3. Here the CDR3 DNA reads TGCGCCAGCAGCTTGGGGACCCACGAGCAGTACTTC. This translates into CASSLGTHEQYF.

The V call is TRBV6-1, the J call TRBJ1-1; D ambiguous. The CDR3 covers 11 residues. Looked up from germline, CDR1 is MNHNS and CDR2 is SASEGT. Trimming shortened V by 2 bases and J by 11 bases, and 9 bases separated the two germline ends. In DNA form, the CDR3 reads TGTGCCAGCAGTGAAAAGGTTGGGGCTTTCTTT. This encodes CASSEKVGAFF.

The V gene is TRBV7-9, the J gene TRBJ1-3; tentatively, D is TRBD1 (5 bases). Germline V lookup: CDR1 SEHNR, CDR2 FQNEAQ (reference sequence). The V and J ends lost 4 bases and 3 bases respectively, with 16 bases between them. The CDR3 extends over 16 amino acids. The DNA of the CDR3 is TGTGCCAGCAGCTCCGACGGGGGGGTAGGTGGAAACACCATATATTTT. Translation: CASSSDGGVGGNTIYF.

V usage is TRBV18 and J usage is TRBJ2-1; maybe TRBD2 (5 bases). The CDR3 loop spans 15 amino acids. Per germline, CDR1 KGHSH and CDR2 LQKENI. V gave up 1 base and J gave up 3 bases, with 10 bases separating them. CDR3 sequence: CASSPQGADYNEQFF. CDR3 in DNA: TGTGCCAGCTCACCACAAGGAGCGGACTACAATGAGCAGTTCTTC.

In its sample, this clonotype was seen many times. The V call is TRBV29-1, the J call TRBJ2-5; tentative D call: TRBD1 (5 bases). Germline V gene lookup returns CDR1 SQVTM and CDR2 ANQGSEA. This CDR3 region has 11 residues. V gave up 5 bases and J gave up 5 bases, with 9 bases separating them. The CDR3 bases are TGCAGCGTTTTAAGACAGGAGACCCAGTACTTC. This gives the protein CSVLRQETQYF.

In its sample, this clonotype was seen a few times. The chain employs TRBV3-1 and TRBJ1-5; D possibly corresponds to TRBD1 (5 bases). The germline gives CDR1 LGHDT, CDR2 YNNKEL (reference sequence). This CDR3 spans 14 amino acids. V shed 0 bases and J shed 9 bases, with 12 bases lying between them. CDR3 protein: CASSQDRVYGPQHF. Written as DNA, the CDR3 is TGTGCCAGCAGCCAAGACAGGGTTTATGGGCCCCAGCATTTT.

This clonotype was detected only a few times. The chain joins TRBV19 to TRBJ2-2, with a weak D call TRBD2 (6 bases). Between the trimmed V and J ends, which lost 5 bases and 7 bases, there was a span of 14 bases. Looked up from germline, CDR1 is LNHDA and CDR2 is SQIVND (reference sequence). The CDR3 has 14 amino acids. The CDR3 region has the DNA TGTGCCAGTAGTCCTGCCGGGGGAATCGGGGAGCTGTTTTTT. Its translation: CASSPAGGIGELFF.

This clonotype was recorded many times. The CDR3 DNA follows: TGCGCCAGCAGAGTGGGACAGGGGACAAGCACAGATACGCAGTATTTT. This gives the protein CASRVGQGTSTDTQYF. The chain joins TRBV5-1 to TRBJ2-3, with 10 bases aligning to TRBD1. V was pared by 5 bases and J by 0 bases, with 6 bases of the junction left unmatched. The CDR3 extends over 16 amino acids. The germline gives CDR1 SGHRS, CDR2 YFSETQ.

This chain joins TRBV11-3 and TRBJ2-2; perhaps TRBD1 as D (6 bases). The germline V gene has CDR1 SGHNT and CDR2 YENEEA. This CDR3 comprises 18 residues. The V end was cut by 5 bases, the J end by 0 bases, with 19 bases between. CDR3 sequence (DNA): TGTGCCAGCAGCCCAACGATGTGGGACACCGCGAACACCGGGGAGCTGTTTTTT. It specifies CASSPTMWDTANTGELFF. Full variable domain (missing parts from reference TRBV11-3 and TRBJ2-2): EAGVVQSPRYKIIEKKQPVAFWCNPISGHNTLYWYLQNLGQGPELLIRYENEEAVDDSQLPKDRFSAERLKGVDSTLKIQPAELGDSAVYLCASSPTMWDTANTGELFFGEGSRLTVL.

This clonotype has more than one count but fewer than ten. The rearrangement uses TRBV9 and TRBJ2-6, with D tentatively TRBD1 (6 bases). V gave up 0 bases and J gave up 1 base, with 11 bases separating them. CDR1 is SGDLS, CDR2 YYNGEE, per germline. The CDR3 is 17 residues long. The CDR3 DNA is TGTGCCAGCAGCGTAGACAGGGCGGGTTCTGGGGCCAACGTCCTGACTTTC. Amino acid sequence: CASSVDRAGSGANVLTF.

This clonotype has just a few counts. This chain links TRBV27 with TRBJ1-5; TRBD1 agrees at 7 bases. The germline gives CDR1 MNHEY, CDR2 SMNVEV (reference sequence). This CDR3 comprises 15 residues. The trim removed 2 bases at V and 4 bases at J, leaving 5 bases unmatched. CDR3 sequence (DNA): TGTGCCAGCAGTTTAAGGGGGCCGAGGAATCAGCCCCAGCATTTT. As protein: CASSLRGPRNQPQHF.

This clonotype was seen ten or more times. The CDR3: CSARGQERNSPLHF. Written as DNA, the CDR3 is TGCAGTGCTAGAGGTCAGGAAAGGAATTCACCCCTCCACTTT. This chain connects TRBV20-1 to TRBJ1-6; the D is unclear. The CDR3 has 14 residues. Trimming took 1 base from V and 7 from J, leaving 11 bases between them. The germline CDR1 and CDR2 sequences are DFQATT and SNEGSKA (reference sequence).

The chain recombines TRBV2 with TRBJ2-5; 7 nucleotides match TRBD1. Germline loops: CDR1 SNHLY, CDR2 FYNNEI. The junction had 7 bases not matched to a gene; V was cut back by 6 bases and J by 6 bases. The CDR3 covers 13 residues. The CDR3 nucleotides are TGTGCCAGCAGAGGACAGGTAGTACAGACCCAGTACTTC. Residues: CASRGQVVQTQYF.

The CDR3 nucleotides are TGCAGTGCTAGACACCAAGCCTTAGGCGAAAAACTGTTTTTT. It translates to CSARHQALGEKLFF. V usage is TRBV20-1 and J usage is TRBJ1-4; D gene uncertain. V gave up 2 bases and J gave up 8 bases, with 15 bases separating them. This CDR3 region has 14 residues. In germline, CDR1 is DFQATT, CDR2 SNEGSKA (reference sequence).

CDR3 region: CASSLGTVYNEQFF. In nucleotides, the CDR3 is TGCGCCAGCAGCTTAGGGACAGTTTACAATGAGCAGTTCTTC. The chain carries TRBV5-1 and TRBJ2-1; 7 bases fit TRBD1. The V and J ends lost 2 bases and 4 bases, in that order; junction bases with no gene match: 3. CDR1 and CDR2 from the germline V gene are SGHRS and YFSETQ. There are 14 residues in the CDR3.

Points on this clonotype: This clone may be a read error of a much larger clone one base away. The chain combines TRBV28 with TRBJ2-7; D may be TRBD1 (5 bases). The CDR3 has 14 amino acids. Germline V lookup: CDR1 MDHEN, CDR2 SYDVKM. V was shortened by 3 bases and J by 1 base, with 10 bases between the two germline ends. The CDR3 DNA reads as TGTGCCAGCAGTTTTTCTGGGGCGTCCTACGAGCAGTACTTC. This translates into CASSFSGASYEQYF.

This clonotype was counted ten times or more. CDR3 in amino acids: CASSSIYEQYF. CDR3 DNA sequence: TGTGCCAGCAGTTCAATCTACGAGCAGTACTTC. The chain links TRBV3-1 to TRBJ2-7; D remains ambiguous. V dropped 6 bases and J dropped 3 bases, with 6 bases sitting between them. The V gene's germline CDR1 is LGHDT and CDR2 YNNKEL (reference sequence). The CDR3 loop spans 11 amino acids.